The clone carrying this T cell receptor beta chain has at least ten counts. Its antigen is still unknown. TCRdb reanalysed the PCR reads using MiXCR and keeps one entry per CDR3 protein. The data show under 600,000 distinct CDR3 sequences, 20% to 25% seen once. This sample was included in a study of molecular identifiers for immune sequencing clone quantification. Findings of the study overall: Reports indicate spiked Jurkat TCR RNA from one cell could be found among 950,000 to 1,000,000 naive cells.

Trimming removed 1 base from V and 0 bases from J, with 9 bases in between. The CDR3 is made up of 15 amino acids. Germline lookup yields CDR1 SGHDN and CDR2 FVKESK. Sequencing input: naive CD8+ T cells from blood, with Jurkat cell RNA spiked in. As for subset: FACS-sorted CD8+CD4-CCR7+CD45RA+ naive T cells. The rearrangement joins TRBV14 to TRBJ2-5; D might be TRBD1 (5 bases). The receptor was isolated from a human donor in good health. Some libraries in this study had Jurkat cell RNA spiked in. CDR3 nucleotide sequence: TGTGCCAGCAGCCAAGCCAGACAGTACCAAGAGACCCAGTACTTC. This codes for CASSQARQYQETQYF.